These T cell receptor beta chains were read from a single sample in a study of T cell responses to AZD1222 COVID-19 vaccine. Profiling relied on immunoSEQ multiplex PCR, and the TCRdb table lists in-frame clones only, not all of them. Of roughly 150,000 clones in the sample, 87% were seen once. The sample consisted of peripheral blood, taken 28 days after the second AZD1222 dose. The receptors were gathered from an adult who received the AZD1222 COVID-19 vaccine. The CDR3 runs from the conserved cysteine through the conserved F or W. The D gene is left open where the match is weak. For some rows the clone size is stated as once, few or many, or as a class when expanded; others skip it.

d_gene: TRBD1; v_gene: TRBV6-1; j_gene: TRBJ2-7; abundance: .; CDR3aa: CASSEGPRGFSYEQYF; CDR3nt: TGTGCCAGCAGTGAAGGGCCCAGGGGGTTCTCCTACGAGCAGTACTTC
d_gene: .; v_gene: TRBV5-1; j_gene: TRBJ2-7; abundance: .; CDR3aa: CASSFGKGAREQYF; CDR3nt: TGCGCCAGCAGCTTCGGGAAAGGGGCACGGGAGCAGTACTTC
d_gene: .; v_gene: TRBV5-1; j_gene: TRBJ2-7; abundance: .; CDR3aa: CASNRGNSYEQYF; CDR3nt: TGCGCCAGCAACCGGGGGAACTCCTACGAGCAGTACTTC
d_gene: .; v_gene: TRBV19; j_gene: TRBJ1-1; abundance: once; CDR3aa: CASSRGSLGTEAFF; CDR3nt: TGTGCCAGTAGTAGGGGGTCTCTCGGAACTGAAGCTTTCTTT
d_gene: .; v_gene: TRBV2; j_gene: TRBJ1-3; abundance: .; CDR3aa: CASSEARQNSGNTIYF; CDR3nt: TGTGCCAGCAGTGAAGCGAGGCAAAACTCTGGAAACACCATATATTTT
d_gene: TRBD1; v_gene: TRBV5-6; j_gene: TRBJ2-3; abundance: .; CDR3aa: CASSPETGGDGTQYF; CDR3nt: TGTGCCAGCAGCCCGGAGACAGGGGGTGATGGTACGCAGTATTTT
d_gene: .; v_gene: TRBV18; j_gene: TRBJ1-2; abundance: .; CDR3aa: CASSPQQGEVAGGYTF; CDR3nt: TGTGCCAGCTCCCCCCAACAGGGAGAGGTGGCCGGTGGCTACACCTTC
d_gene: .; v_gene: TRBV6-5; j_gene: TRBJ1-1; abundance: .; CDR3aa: CASSYSTGNTEAFF; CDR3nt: TGTGCCAGCAGTTACTCGACTGGGAACACTGAAGCTTTCTTT
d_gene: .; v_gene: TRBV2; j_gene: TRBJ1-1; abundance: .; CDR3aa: CASSEEFSEAFF; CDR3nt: TGTGCCAGCAGTGAAGAATTCTCTGAAGCTTTCTTT
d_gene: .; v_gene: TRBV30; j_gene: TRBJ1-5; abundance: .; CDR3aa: CAWSAGLNQPQHF; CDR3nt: TGTGCCTGGAGTGCAGGCTTGAATCAGCCCCAGCATTTT
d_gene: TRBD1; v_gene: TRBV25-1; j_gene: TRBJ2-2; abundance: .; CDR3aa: CASSEGDRDTGELFF; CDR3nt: TGTGCCAGCAGTGAAGGGGACAGGGACACCGGGGAGCTGTTTTTT
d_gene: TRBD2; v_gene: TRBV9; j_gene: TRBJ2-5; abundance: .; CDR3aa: CASSGGNHETQYF; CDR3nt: TGTGCCAGCTCGGGAGGGAACCACGAGACCCAGTACTTC
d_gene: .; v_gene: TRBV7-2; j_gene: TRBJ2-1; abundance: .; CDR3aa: CASSSSRERREQFF; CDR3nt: TGTGCCAGCAGCTCAAGCCGGGAGCGGCGTGAGCAGTTCTTC
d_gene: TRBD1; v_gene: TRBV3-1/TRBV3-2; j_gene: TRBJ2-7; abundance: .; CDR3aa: CASSQRQGASKTTHYEQYF; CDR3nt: TGTGCCAGCAGCCAAAGACAGGGGGCGTCCAAAACTACCCACTACGAGCAGTACTTC
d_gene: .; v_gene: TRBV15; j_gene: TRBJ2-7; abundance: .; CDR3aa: CATSRGVSGYEQYF; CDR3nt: TGTGCCACCAGCAGAGGGGTTAGCGGCTACGAGCAGTACTTC
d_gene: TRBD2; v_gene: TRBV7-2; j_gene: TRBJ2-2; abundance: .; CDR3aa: CASRILAGGYTGELFF; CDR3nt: TGTGCCAGCAGAATACTAGCGGGAGGGTACACCGGGGAGCTGTTTTTT
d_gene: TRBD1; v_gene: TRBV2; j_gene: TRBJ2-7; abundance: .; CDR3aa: CASGDRGSTYEQYF; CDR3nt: TGTGCCAGCGGTGACAGGGGGTCGACCTACGAGCAGTACTTC
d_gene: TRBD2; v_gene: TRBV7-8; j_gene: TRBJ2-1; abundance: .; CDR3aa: CASSFSHDGRAGKGEQFF; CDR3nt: TGTGCCAGCAGCTTCTCCCATGACGGGAGGGCCGGGAAGGGTGAGCAGTTCTTC
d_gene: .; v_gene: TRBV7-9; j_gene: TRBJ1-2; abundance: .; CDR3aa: CASSPSREGYTF; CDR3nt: TGTGCCAGCAGCCCTAGTCGGGAAGGCTACACCTTC
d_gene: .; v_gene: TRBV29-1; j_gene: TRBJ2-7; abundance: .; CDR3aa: CSVEGHRDEQYF; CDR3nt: TGCAGCGTTGAAGGACATCGGGACGAGCAGTACTTC
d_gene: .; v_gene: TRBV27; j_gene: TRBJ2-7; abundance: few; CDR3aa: CASSLGGYEQYF; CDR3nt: TGTGCCAGCAGTTTAGGGGGGTACGAGCAGTACTTC
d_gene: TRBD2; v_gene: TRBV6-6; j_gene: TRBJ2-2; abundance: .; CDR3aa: CASSYPSGRAAGELFF; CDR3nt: TGTGCCAGCAGTTACCCTAGCGGGAGGGCGGCCGGGGAGCTGTTTTTT
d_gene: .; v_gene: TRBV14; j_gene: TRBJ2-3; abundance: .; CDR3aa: CASSRRRTTDTQYF; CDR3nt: TGTGCCAGCAGCCGGAGACGCACGACAGATACGCAGTATTTT
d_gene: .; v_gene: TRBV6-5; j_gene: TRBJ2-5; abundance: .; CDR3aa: CASTNWETQYF; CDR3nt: TGTGCCAGCACCAATTGGGAGACCCAGTACTTC
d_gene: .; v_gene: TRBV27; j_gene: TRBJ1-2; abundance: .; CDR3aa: CASSFWGDYGYTF; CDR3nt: TGTGCCAGCAGTTTTTGGGGAGACTATGGCTACACCTTC
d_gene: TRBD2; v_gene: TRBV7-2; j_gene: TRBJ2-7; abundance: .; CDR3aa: CASSLAGGPSEQYF; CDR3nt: TGTGCCAGCAGCTTAGCGGGAGGGCCTAGCGAGCAGTACTTC
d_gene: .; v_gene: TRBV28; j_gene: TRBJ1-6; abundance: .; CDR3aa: CASRPTGPVDNSPLHF; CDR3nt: TGTGCCAGCAGGCCGACCGGGCCGGTTGATAATTCACCCCTCCACTTT
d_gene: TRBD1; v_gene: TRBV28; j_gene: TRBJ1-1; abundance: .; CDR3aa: CASSLRQGKGTEAFF; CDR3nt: TGTGCCAGCAGTTTGCGACAGGGGAAGGGGACTGAAGCTTTCTTT
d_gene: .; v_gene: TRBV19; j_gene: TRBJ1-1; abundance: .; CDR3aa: CATSLPLGATEAFF; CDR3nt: TGTGCCACCTCACTTCCCCTGGGAGCCACTGAAGCTTTCTTT
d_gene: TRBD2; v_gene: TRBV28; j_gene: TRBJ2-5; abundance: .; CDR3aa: CASSLVAGGQETQYF; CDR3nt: TGTGCCAGCAGTTTAGTAGCGGGGGGACAAGAGACCCAGTACTTC
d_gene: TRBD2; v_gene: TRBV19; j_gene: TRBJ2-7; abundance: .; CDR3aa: CASSPSAGGPWEQYF; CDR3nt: TGTGCCAGTAGCCCCTCCGCGGGAGGGCCTTGGGAGCAGTACTTC
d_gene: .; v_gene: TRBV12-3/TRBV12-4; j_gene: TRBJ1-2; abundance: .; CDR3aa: CASSSFKGHGYTF; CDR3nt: TGTGCCAGCAGTTCGTTTAAAGGCCATGGCTACACCTTC
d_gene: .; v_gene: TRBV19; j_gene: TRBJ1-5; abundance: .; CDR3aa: CASSTREGRANQPQHF; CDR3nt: TGTGCCAGTAGTACTCGGGAGGGCAGGGCCAATCAGCCCCAGCATTTT
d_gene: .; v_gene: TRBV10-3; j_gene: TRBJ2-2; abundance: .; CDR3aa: CAISRDGTNTGELFF; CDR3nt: TGTGCCATCAGCCGGGACGGGACTAACACCGGGGAGCTGTTTTTT
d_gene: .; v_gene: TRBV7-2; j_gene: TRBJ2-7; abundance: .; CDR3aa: CASSLGVVGEQYF; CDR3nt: TGTGCCAGCAGCTTAGGGGTAGTGGGAGAGCAGTACTTC
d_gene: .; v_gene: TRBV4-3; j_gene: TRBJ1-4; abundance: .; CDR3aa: CASSHTTATNEKLFF; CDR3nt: TGCGCCAGCAGCCATACGACCGCAACTAATGAAAAACTGTTTTTT
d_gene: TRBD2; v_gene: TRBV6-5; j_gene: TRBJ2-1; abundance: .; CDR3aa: CASNIASGRSEQFF; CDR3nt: TGTGCCAGCAATATTGCTAGCGGGAGAAGTGAGCAGTTCTTC
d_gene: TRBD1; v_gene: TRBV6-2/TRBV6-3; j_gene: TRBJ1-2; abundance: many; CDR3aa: CASSSLPGQGAYGYTF; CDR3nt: TGTGCCAGCAGTTCCCTTCCGGGACAGGGGGCCTATGGCTACACCTTC
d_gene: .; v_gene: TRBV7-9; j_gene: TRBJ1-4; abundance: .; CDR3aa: CASSSRGDSRKLFF; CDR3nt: TGTGCCAGCAGCTCAAGGGGGGACTCCAGGAAACTGTTTTTT
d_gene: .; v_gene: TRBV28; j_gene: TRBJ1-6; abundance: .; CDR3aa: CATTRSGGFSPLHF; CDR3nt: TGTGCCACCACTCGCTCCGGCGGATTTTCACCCCTCCACTTT
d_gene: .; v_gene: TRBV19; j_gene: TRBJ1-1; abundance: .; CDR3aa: CASTAGNTEAFF; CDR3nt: TGTGCCAGTACAGCAGGGAACACTGAAGCTTTCTTT
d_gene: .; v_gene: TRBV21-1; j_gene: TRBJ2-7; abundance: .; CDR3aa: CASSKVLADNTYEQYF; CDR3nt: TGTGCCAGCAGCAAAGTACTAGCGGACAATACCTACGAGCAGTACTTC
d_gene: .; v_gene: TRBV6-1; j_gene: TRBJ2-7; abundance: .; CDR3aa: CASSEATGHYSYEQYF; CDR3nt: TGTGCCAGCAGTGAAGCGACGGGACACTATAGCTACGAGCAGTACTTC
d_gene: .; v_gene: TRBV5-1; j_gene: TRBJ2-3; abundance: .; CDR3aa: CASRQTGSTDTQYF; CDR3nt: TGCGCCAGCAGACAGACTGGTAGCACAGATACGCAGTATTTT
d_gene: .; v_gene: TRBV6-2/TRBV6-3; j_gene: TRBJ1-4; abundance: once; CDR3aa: CASSGTAEKLFF; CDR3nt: TGTGCCAGCAGCGGCACGGCTGAAAAACTGTTTTTT
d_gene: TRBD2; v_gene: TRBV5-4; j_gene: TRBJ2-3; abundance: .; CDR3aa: CASSPGLADTQYF; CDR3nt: TGTGCCAGCAGCCCGGGACTAGCGGATACGCAGTATTTT
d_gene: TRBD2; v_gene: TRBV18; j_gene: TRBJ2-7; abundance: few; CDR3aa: CASSAPGLAGAYEQYF; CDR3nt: TGTGCCAGCTCGGCCCCGGGACTAGCGGGAGCCTACGAGCAGTACTTC
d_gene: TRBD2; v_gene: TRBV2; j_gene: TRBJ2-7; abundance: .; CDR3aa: CASQLAGGPGEQYF; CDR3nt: TGTGCCAGCCAACTAGCGGGAGGGCCGGGTGAGCAGTACTTC